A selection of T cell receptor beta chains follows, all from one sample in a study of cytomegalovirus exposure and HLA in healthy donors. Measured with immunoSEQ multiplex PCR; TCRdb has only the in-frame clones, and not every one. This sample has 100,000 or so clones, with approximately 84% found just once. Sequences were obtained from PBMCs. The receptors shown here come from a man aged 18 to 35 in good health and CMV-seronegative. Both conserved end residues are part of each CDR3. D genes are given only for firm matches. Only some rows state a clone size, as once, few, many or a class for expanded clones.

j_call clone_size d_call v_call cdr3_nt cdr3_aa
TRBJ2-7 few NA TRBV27 TGTGCCAGCAGTACGAACACTAGGTTTCTGTACTTC CASSTNTRFLYF
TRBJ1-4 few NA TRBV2 TGTGCCAGCAGGACAGTATGGGCTAATGAAAAACTGTTTTTT CASRTVWANEKLFF
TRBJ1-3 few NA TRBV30 TGTGCCTGGAAGGACTCATCTGGAAACACCATATATTTT CAWKDSSGNTIYF
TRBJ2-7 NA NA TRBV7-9 TGTGCCAGCAGCGCCCGGGGTTCCTACGAGCAGTACTTC CASSARGSYEQYF
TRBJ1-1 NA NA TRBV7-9 TGTGCCAGCAGCTTAGGGGGTGCGGGGACTGAAGCTTTCTTT CASSLGGAGTEAFF
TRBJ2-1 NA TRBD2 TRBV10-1 TGCGCCAGCAGCCCGGGGACTAGCGGGAGCCCCTACAATGAGCAGTTCTTC CASSPGTSGSPYNEQFF
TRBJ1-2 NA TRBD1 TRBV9 TGTGCCAGCAGCGTGACAGGGGAGGGTGGCTACACCTTC CASSVTGEGGYTF
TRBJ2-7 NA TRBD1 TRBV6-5 TGTGCCAGCAGTTCCCACAGGGGACCCTACGAGCAGTACTTC CASSSHRGPYEQYF
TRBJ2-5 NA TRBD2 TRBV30 TGTGCCTGGGGAAGGAGCGGGAGGGTAGAGACCCAGTACTTC CAWGRSGRVETQYF
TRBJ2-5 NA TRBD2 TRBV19 TGTGCCAGTAGTATAGTAAACCTAGCGGGAAGGACGGAGACCCAGTACTTC CASSIVNLAGRTETQYF
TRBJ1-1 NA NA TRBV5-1 TGCGCCAGCAGCTTGTGGGCCGGGAACACTGAAGCTTTCTTT CASSLWAGNTEAFF
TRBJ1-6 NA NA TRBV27 TGTGCCAGCAGTTTTAGACAGTTAAATTCACCCCTCCACTTT CASSFRQLNSPLHF
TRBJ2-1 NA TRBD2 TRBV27 TGTGCCAGCAGTTTATCGGGCGGGAGAAAGCAGTTCTTC CASSLSGGRKQFF
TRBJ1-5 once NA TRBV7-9 TGTGCCAGCAGCCCCCCAGGGTATAGCAATCAGCCCCAGCATTTT CASSPPGYSNQPQHF
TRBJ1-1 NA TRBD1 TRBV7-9 TGTGCCAGCAGCAAGACAGGGGTGAACACTGAAGCTTTCTTT CASSKTGVNTEAFF
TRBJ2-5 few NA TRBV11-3 TGTGCCAGCAGCTTAGGCGGGTCGGAGACCCAGTACTTC CASSLGGSETQYF
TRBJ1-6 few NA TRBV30 TGTGCCTGGAGTAGGCCCCCGGGTCCCCCGGATTCACCCCTCCACTTT CAWSRPPGPPDSPLHF
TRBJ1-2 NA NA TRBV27 TGTGCCAGCACCTCTGGGCGTGCCGCGTCGGGCTACACCTTC CASTSGRAASGYTF
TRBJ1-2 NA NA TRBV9 TGTGCCAGCAGCGTAGAAGGGCAGGGAGGCTATGGCTACACCTTC CASSVEGQGGYGYTF
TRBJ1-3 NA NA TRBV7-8 TGTGCCAGCAGCTTTGTGACAGGCCCTGGAAACACCATATATTTT CASSFVTGPGNTIYF
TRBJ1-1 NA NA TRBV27 TGTGCCAGCAGCCGCTATGGCACTGAAGCTTTCTTT CASSRYGTEAFF
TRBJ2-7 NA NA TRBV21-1 TGTGCCAGCGGCCACAGTGTAGCGGGCGTAGGGGCCTACGAGCAGTACTTC CASGHSVAGVGAYEQYF
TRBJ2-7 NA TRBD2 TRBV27 TGTGCCAGCAGTTTAGATGGGCTAGCGGGCTCCTACGAGCAGTACTTC CASSLDGLAGSYEQYF
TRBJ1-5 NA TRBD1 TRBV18 TGTGCCAGCTCACTGGGACAGGGGCTGCAGCCCCAGCATTTT CASSLGQGLQPQHF
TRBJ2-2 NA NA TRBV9 TGTGCCAGCAGCCTATACACCGGGGAGCTGTTTTTT CASSLYTGELFF
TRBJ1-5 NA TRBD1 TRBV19 TGTGCCAGTAGTCGACAGGGGGCATATCAGCCCCAGCATTTT CASSRQGAYQPQHF
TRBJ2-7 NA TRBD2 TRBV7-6 TGTGCCAGCAGCTTAGGGGAGGGTCGCGAGCAGTACTTC CASSLGEGREQYF
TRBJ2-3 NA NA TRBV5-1 TGCGCCAGCAGCCGCACCGGGACACCTAACTTGGATACGCAGTATTTT CASSRTGTPNLDTQYF
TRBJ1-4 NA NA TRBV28 TGTGCCAGCAGTATCGAACCGACGGGAAAACTGTTTTTT CASSIEPTGKLFF
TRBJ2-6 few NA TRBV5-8 TGTGCCAGCAGCTTGGTTCGGCAGGGCGGATCTGGGGCCAACGTCCTGACTTTC CASSLVRQGGSGANVLTF
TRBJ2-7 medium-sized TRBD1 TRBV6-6 TGTGCCAGCAGTTACTCCGGGACAGGGAGCTACGAGCAGTACTTC CASSYSGTGSYEQYF
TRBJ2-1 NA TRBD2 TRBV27 TGTGCCAGCGGGTTTCTGACTAGCGACAGGAATAATGAGCAGTTCTTC CASGFLTSDRNNEQFF
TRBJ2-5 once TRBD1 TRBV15 TGTGCCACCAGCGACAGGGGGGAAATCCAAGAGACCCAGTACTTC CATSDRGEIQETQYF
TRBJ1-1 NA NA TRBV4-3 TGCGCCAGCAGCCAAGATAATATCGCTGAAGCTTTCTTT CASSQDNIAEAFF
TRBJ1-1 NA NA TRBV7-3 TGTGCCAGCAGCTCCCATGGGGCGGTGAACACTGAAGCTTTCTTT CASSSHGAVNTEAFF
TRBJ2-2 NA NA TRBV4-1 TGCGCCAGCAGAATCCGAAGCGAAGTCACCGGGGAGCTGTTTTTT CASRIRSEVTGELFF
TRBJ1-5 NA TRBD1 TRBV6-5 TGTGCCAGCAGTCCCCTCACAGGGGGCAATCAGCCCCAGCATTTT CASSPLTGGNQPQHF